This T cell receptor beta chain was profiled in a study of regulatory T cells in long-lasting Graves disease. Stated time point: persistent/refractory GD, antithyroid drugs over 5 years with positive TRAb. PBMC RNA was the source of the TCR library. With iRepertoire HTBI primers and Arm-PCR of CDR3 regions, TCR beta libraries were built. Using its own MiXCR run on the multiplex PCR reads, TCRdb lists one record per CDR3 protein. The data show under 500,000 distinct CDR3 sequences, roughly 20% seen once. The material sequenced was peripheral blood mononuclear cells (PBMCs), taken when the disease was refractory, from a patient treated with antithyroid drugs. This clonotype was sampled from a female donor with Graves disease.

CDR3 coding DNA: TGTGCCAGCAGCTTCTTGGTAGTCGGGGGAAACACCATATATTTT. This sequence encodes CASSFLVVGGNTIYF. This chain uses TRBV7-2 with TRBJ1-3; D is ambiguous. The CDR3 has 15 amino acids. CDR1 is SGHTA and CDR2 is FQGNSA in the germline V gene. V lost 3 bases, J lost 4 bases, and 13 bases lay in between.